The T cell receptor (beta chain) under discussion was sequenced for a study of regulatory T cells in long-lasting Graves disease. The CDR3 extends over 14 amino acids. V was cut by 1 base and J by 0 bases, with 7 bases left in between. Germline-derived CDR1 and CDR2 are DFQATT and SNEGSKA (reference sequence). Relying on iRepertoire HTBI primers and Arm-PCR of CDR3 regions, the team built TCR beta libraries. TCRdb re-derived calls from the multiplex PCR reads in MiXCR, one entry per CDR3 protein. The repertoire holds 410,000 or so distinct CDR3 sequences, about 15% seen once, with approximately 16% in the top ten. Documented time point: newly diagnosed GD, antithyroid drugs for less than 3 months. PBMC-extracted RNA yielded the TCR library. This clonotype has ten or more counts. The same sample was also studied in work on T cells in Graves' hyperthyroidism and ophthalmopathy. According to that study: Aged 18 to 65, the patients had hyperthyroidism that was newly diagnosed and had lasted under 2 months.

The material sequenced was peripheral blood mononuclear cells (PBMCs), taken at new diagnosis, from a patient treated with antithyroid drugs. The chain combines TRBV20-1 with TRBJ2-1, with D uncertain. The receptor was isolated from a woman in her twenties or thirties with Graves disease. The CDR3 reads CSARGPSSYNEQFF. The CDR3, as DNA: TGCAGTGCTAGAGGGCCAAGCTCCTACAATGAGCAGTTCTTC.